The 9 T cell receptor beta chains in this list originate from one sample, sequenced in a study of T-cell reconstitution after alpha-beta-depleted transplantation in children. For TCRbeta, the library was prepared with unique molecular identifiers. TCRdb redid the calling of the PCR reads with MiXCR, one entry per CDR3 protein. Here the sample spans around 440,000 distinct CDR3 sequences, under 12% being singletons. This specimen was PBMCs, taken before TCRalphabeta/CD19-depleted stem cell transplant. These receptors all come from a child aged 2-9 years with inherited bone marrow failure, due to receive a stem cell transplant.

In this sample, this clonotype turned up many times. The chain combines TRBV12-3 or TRBV12-4 with TRBJ2-7; a weak D match, TRBD1 (6 bases). The CDR3 covers 14 residues. The V and J ends lost 6 bases and 2 bases respectively, with 14 bases between them. The chain's CDR3 is CASSSGQWPYEQYF. The CDR3 DNA follows: TGTGCCAGCAGCTCCGGACAGTGGCCCTACGAGCAGTACTTC.

The V call is TRBV5-6, the J call TRBJ1-2; D may be TRBD1 (5 bases). V lost 2 bases and J lost 6, with 8 bases in between. The CDR3 consists of 12 residues. Germline-derived CDR1 and CDR2 are SGHDT and YYEEEE. This CDR3 is CASSLGVDGYTF. The CDR3 DNA reads as TGTGCCAGCAGCTTAGGGGTGGATGGCTACACCTTC.

This clonotype appeared a few times. The J gene is TRBJ2-2, the V gene TRBV20-1, with 9 bases matching TRBD1. The V gene's germline CDR1 is DFQATT and CDR2 SNEGSKA (reference sequence). The CDR3 runs 18 residues. V shed 5 bases, J shed 5 bases, and the junction held 18 bases outside the gene matches. DNA of the CDR3: TGCAGTGCTTCTATGAACAGGGGGCGGATGGAAGAAACCGGGGAGCTGTTTTTT. It yields the protein CSASMNRGRMEETGELFF.

Ten or more counts support this clonotype. The J gene is TRBJ2-1, the V gene TRBV28; tentative D call: TRBD2 (6 bases). V was pared by 4 bases and J by 0 bases, with 13 bases between. The CDR3 spans 16 residues. Germline V gene sequence: CDR1 MDHEN, CDR2 SYDVKM. The chain's CDR3 is CASSSPSVSSYNEQFF. The CDR3 DNA is TGTGCCAGCAGTTCCCCTAGCGTTAGCTCCTACAATGAGCAGTTCTTC. The full variable domain, rest sourced from reference TRBV28 and TRBJ2-1, is DVKVTQSSRYLVKRTGEKVFLECVQDMDHENMFWYRQDPGLGLRLIYFSYDVKMKEKGDIPEGYSVSREKKERFSLILESASTNQTSMYLCASSSPSVSSYNEQFFGPGTRLTVL.

This clonotype was seen repeatedly, ten times or more. The V and J genes are TRBV4-2 and TRBJ2-7; no firm D call. CDR3 length: 14 amino acids. Germline lookup yields CDR1 LGHNA and CDR2 YNFKEQ. The germline V and J ends were trimmed by 3 bases and 1 base, with 10 bases remaining between them. This CDR3 is CASSQGLWSYEQYF. CDR3 coding DNA: TGTGCCAGCAGCCAGGGATTATGGTCCTACGAGCAGTACTTC.

The CDR3 reads CASSWVDEQFF. Written as DNA, the CDR3 is TGTGCCAGCAGTTGGGTGGATGAGCAGTTCTTC. The rearrangement uses TRBV28 and TRBJ2-1; D is unresolved. V shed 4 bases and J shed 8 bases, with 6 bases lying between them. Germline CDR1 MDHEN, CDR2 SYDVKM. This CDR3 region has 11 residues.

This clonotype showed up many times. This rearrangement joins TRBV10-2 to TRBJ1-5; weak D call: TRBD1 (6 bases). Germline CDR1 WSHSY, CDR2 SAAADI. CDR3 size: 15 residues. Trimming stripped 3 bases from V and 5 bases from J, with 14 bases between. CDR3 sequence: CASSEKYGGHQPQHF. CDR3 coding DNA: TGCGCCAGCAGTGAAAAATACGGGGGGCATCAGCCCCAGCATTTT.

This clonotype appeared many times. The gene calls are TRBV7-8 and TRBJ1-2; the match to TRBD1 covers 7 bases. The CDR3 runs 15 residues. V dropped 5 bases and J dropped 4; count of bases not matched to a gene: 10. CDR1 SGHVS and CDR2 FQNEAQ come from the germline V gene. The CDR3 nucleotides are TGTGCCAGCAGCCCCCTAGTGGGACAGTCCTATGGCTACACCTTC. Translation gives CASSPLVGQSYGYTF.

This clonotype was seen at least ten times. The rearrangement uses TRBV20-1 and TRBJ1-5; D is perhaps TRBD1 (6 bases). V was shortened by 5 bases and J by 0 bases, with 8 bases between the two germline ends. Germline V gene data show CDR1 as DFQATT and CDR2 as SNEGSKA (reference sequence). CDR3 length equals 13 residues. Here the CDR3 DNA reads TGCAGTGCTTGGGACATTAGCAATCAGCCCCAGCATTTT. Encoded protein: CSAWDISNQPQHF.